The source of this T cell receptor (beta chain) is a study of OX40 agonist ivuxolimab in advanced cancers. Per the germline V gene, CDR1 is SGHTA and CDR2 is FQGNSA. This CDR3 contains 14 residues. The germline V and J ends were trimmed by 2 bases and 3 bases, with 8 bases remaining between them. The method was immunoSEQ multiplex PCR; TCRdb's version includes in-frame clones alone and lacks a portion of them. This table holds about 32,000 clones, roughly 76% found once. The chain has TRBV7-2 and TRBJ1-5; D remains ambiguous. Source: CD4+ or CD8+ T cells sorted from blood, taken in a trial of the OX40 agonist ivuxolimab. This receptor was identified in an adult with an advanced solid tumor such as melanoma, head and neck, liver or kidney cancer. The CDR3 DNA reads TGTGCCAGCAGCTTAAGGCCTGCCAATCAGCCCCAGCATTTT. It specifies CASSLRPANQPQHF.